The clone carrying this T cell receptor (beta chain) was counted only a few times. Its cognate antigen is unknown. This sample is part of a study of naive and memory T cell subsets. Four subsets defined by CD45RA and CD27 were sorted after CD3, CD4, CD8 and live/dead staining. The study's findings and limits: Possibly reflecting memory cells re-expressing CD45RA, a few larger clonotypes occurred in naive repertoires, especially CD8.

This CDR3 is built from 16 residues. V was trimmed by 4 bases and J by 2 bases, leaving 17 bases between them. Germline assignment: CDR1 SEHNR and CDR2 FQNEAQ (reference sequence). An equimolar mix of two oligonucleotides served as the beta constant-region primer for TRBC1 and TRBC2. The ligated cDNA underwent four PCR rounds using SP2 and nested alpha and beta constant-region primers. Each CDR3 protein is one row after TCRdb ran MiXCR on the UMI-ligation and nested PCR reads. Of about 140,000 distinct CDR3 sequences listed, 15% to 25% are singletons. J is TRBJ1-1 and V is TRBV7-9, with D uncertain. The specimen sequenced was naive CD8+ T cells from blood. The sequence derives from a human donor in good health. The CDR3 DNA follows: TGTGCCAGCAGCTCGAGCTCCAGAATAGGAAACACTGAAGCTTTCTTT. Encoded protein: CASSSSSRIGNTEAFF.